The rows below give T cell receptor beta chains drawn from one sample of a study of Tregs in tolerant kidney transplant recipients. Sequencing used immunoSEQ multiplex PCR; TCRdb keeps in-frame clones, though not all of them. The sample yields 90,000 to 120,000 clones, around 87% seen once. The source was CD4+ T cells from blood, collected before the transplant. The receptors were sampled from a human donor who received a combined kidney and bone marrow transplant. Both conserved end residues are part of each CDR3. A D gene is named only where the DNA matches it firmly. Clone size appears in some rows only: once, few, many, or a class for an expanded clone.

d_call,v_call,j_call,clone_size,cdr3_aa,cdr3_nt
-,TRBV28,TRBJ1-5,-,CASSFAGQPQHF,TGTGCCAGCAGTTTCGCGGGCCAGCCCCAGCATTTT
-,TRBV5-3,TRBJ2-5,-,CASSLEAQETQYF,TGTGCCAGCAGCTTGGAAGCCCAAGAGACCCAGTACTTC
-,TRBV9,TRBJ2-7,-,CASSAGSTYEQYF,TGTGCCAGCAGCGCGGGTAGTACCTACGAGCAGTACTTC
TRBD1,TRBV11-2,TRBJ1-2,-,CASSLSGTVTGGYTF,TGTGCCAGCAGCCTCTCCGGGACAGTAACGGGGGGCTACACCTTC
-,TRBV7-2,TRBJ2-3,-,CASSLRSGYTDTQYF,TGTGCCAGCAGCTTAAGGTCGGGTTACACAGATACGCAGTATTTT
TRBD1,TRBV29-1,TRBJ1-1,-,CSVRDRVSNTEAFF,TGCAGCGTCCGGGACAGGGTATCGAACACTGAAGCTTTCTTT
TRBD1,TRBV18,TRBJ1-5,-,CASSRGTGGNQPQHF,TGTGCCAGCTCCCGGGGGACAGGGGGGAATCAGCCCCAGCATTTT
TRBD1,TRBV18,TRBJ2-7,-,CASSPSRGQGAGEQYF,TGTGCCAGCTCACCATCGAGGGGACAGGGGGCGGGAGAGCAGTACTTC
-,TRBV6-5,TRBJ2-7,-,CASRTGTKAYEQYF,TGTGCCAGCAGAACCGGGACAAAAGCCTACGAGCAGTACTTC
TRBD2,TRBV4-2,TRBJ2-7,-,CASRATSGLSYEQYF,TGTGCCAGCAGGGCAACTAGCGGCCTTTCCTACGAGCAGTACTTC
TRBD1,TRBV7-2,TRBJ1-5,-,CASSFTGDSNQPQHF,TGTGCCAGCAGCTTTACAGGGGATAGCAATCAGCCCCAGCATTTT
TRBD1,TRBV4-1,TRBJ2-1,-,CASSQEDRVSYNEQFF,TGCGCCAGCAGCCAAGAGGACAGGGTGAGCTACAATGAGCAGTTCTTC
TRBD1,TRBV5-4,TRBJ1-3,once,CASSLFGTGFSGNTIYF,TGTGCCAGCAGCTTGTTCGGGACAGGGTTCTCTGGAAACACCATATATTTT
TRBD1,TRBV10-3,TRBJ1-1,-,CAISPLRDSDTEAFF,TGTGCCATCAGTCCGCTCCGGGACAGTGACACTGAAGCTTTCTTT
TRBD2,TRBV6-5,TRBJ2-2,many,CASTLAEHTGELFF,TGTGCCAGCACCCTAGCGGAGCACACCGGGGAGCTGTTTTTT
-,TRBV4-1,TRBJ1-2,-,CASSQTGYGYTF,TGCGCCAGCAGCCAAACCGGGTATGGCTACACCTTC
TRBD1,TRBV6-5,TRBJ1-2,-,CASSYSPRGWDGYTF,TGTGCCAGCAGTTACTCCCCCAGGGGGTGGGATGGCTACACCTTC
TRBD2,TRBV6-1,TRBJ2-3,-,CASSVGTSGGTDTQYF,TGTGCCAGCAGTGTCGGGACTAGCGGAGGCACAGATACGCAGTATTTT
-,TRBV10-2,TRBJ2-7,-,CASSEFSGHWSSYEQYF,TGCGCCAGCAGTGAGTTTTCGGGACACTGGAGCTCCTACGAGCAGTACTTC
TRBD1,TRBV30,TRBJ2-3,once,CAWSVGTGPTDTQYF,TGTGCCTGGAGTGTAGGGACAGGACCCACAGATACGCAGTATTTT
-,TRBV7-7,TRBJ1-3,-,CASSAGSGNTIYF,TGTGCCAGTTCTGCAGGTTCGGGAAACACCATATATTTT
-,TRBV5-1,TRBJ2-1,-,CASSALGVGSYNEQFF,TGCGCCAGCAGCGCCCTCGGGGTTGGGTCCTACAATGAGCAGTTCTTC
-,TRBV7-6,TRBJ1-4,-,CASSLASGVGEKLFF,TGTGCCAGCAGCTTAGCATCAGGGGTTGGGGAAAAACTGTTTTTT
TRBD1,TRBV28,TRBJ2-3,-,CASEPGQGTDTQYF,TGTGCCTCCGAACCGGGACAGGGTACAGATACGCAGTATTTT
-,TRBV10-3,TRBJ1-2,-,CAISEVGINGYTF,TGTGCCATCAGTGAGGTCGGGATTAATGGCTACACCTTC